Below, 2 T cell receptor beta chains from the same sample are listed, as sequenced in a study of shared clonotypes between healthy human individuals. The protocol was immunoSEQ multiplex PCR, while the TCRdb copy is restricted to in-frame clones and leaves out a portion. The table has 1.4 million or so clones, 98% seen once. Sequenced material: naive CD4+ T cells sorted from blood. The sample's subset: CD45RA+ positively selected. Receptor source: a man aged 30 to 39 in good health.

This chain uses TRBV14 with TRBJ2-2; D uncertain. Germline V gene sequence: CDR1 SGHDN, CDR2 FVKESK. The CDR3 contains 14 residues. V lost 3 bases and J lost 5, with 10 bases in between. CDR3 DNA sequence: TGTGCCAGCAGCCATGGGGTCGTGACCGGGGAGCTGTTTTTT. This gives the protein CASSHGVVTGELFF.

The chain uses TRBV19 and TRBJ1-4; 8 bases are shared with TRBD1. V lost 10 bases to trimming and J lost 11 bases; unmatched junction nucleotides: 9. Germline V lookup: CDR1 LNHDA, CDR2 SQIVND (reference sequence). This CDR3 region has 12 residues. CDR3 nucleotide sequence: TGTGCCACGACCGGGACAGGCGTTAAACTGTTTTTT. Its protein product is CATTGTGVKLFF.